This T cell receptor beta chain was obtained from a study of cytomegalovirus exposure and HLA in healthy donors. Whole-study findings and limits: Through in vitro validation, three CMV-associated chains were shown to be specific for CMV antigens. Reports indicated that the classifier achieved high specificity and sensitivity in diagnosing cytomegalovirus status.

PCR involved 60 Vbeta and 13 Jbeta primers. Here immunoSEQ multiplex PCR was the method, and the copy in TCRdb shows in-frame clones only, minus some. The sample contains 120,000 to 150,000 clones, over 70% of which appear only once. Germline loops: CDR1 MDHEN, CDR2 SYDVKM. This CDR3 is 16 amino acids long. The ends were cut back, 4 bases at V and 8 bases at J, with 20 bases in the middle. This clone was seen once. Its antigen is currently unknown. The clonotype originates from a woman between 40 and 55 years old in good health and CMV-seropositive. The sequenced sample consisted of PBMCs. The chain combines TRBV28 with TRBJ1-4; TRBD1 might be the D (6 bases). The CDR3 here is CASSSYSGGSTEKLFF. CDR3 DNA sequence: TGTGCCAGCAGTTCCTACAGTGGGGGCTCCACAGAAAAACTGTTTTTT.